This T cell receptor beta chain is from a study of response to subunit inactivated influenza vaccine. Study conclusions and caveats: There was a suggestion from the authors that each seasonal influenza vaccination recruits few new T cells.

This clonotype appeared a few times. Its target is unknown. TCRdb itself ran the RT-PCR reads through MiXCR, one entry per CDR3 protein. This table holds 700,000 to 800,000 distinct CDR3 sequences, under 20% found once. The CDR3 has 13 amino acids. V gave up 2 bases and J gave up 7 bases, with 8 bases separating them. This clonotype was obtained from a middle-aged man who received an inactivated influenza vaccine. The specimen was PBMCs from blood, collected 5 days after vaccination. The chain joins TRBV12-3 or TRBV12-4 to TRBJ1-4, with D hard to call. The chain's CDR3 is CASSLWLGEKLFF. CDR3 nucleotide sequence: TGTGCCAGCAGTTTATGGCTAGGTGAAAAACTGTTTTTT.